The 6 T cell receptor beta chains below were found in one sample sequenced in a study of cytomegalovirus exposure and HLA in healthy donors. 60 Vbeta and 13 Jbeta primers were used in PCR. Some clones are missing from TCRdb's copy, which holds only in-frame ones; the method was immunoSEQ multiplex PCR. The sample lists more than 150,000 clones, approximately 88% occurring once. The sample was PBMCs. These receptors all come from a woman aged 18-30 years in good health and CMV-seronegative.

To note about this clone: Its ends do not fully match the called genes, so a read error is possible. Here the CDR3 reads CASSFAQGTKNSQYF. The CDR3 DNA is TGTGCCAGTAGTTTCGCCCAGGGGACCAAAAACAGTCAGTACTTC. V and J are TRBV19 and TRBJ2-4; tentative D call: TRBD1 (6 bases). Germline CDR1 reads LNHDA; CDR2 reads SQIVND (reference sequence). There are 15 residues in the CDR3.

The rearrangement joins TRBV9 to TRBJ2-3; possible D gene TRBD2, 6 bases. V gave up 3 bases and J gave up 0 bases, with 11 bases separating them. The CDR3 loop spans 15 amino acids. CDR1 is SGDLS, CDR2 YYNGEE, per germline. CDR3 loop: CASSASGSSTDTQYF. The CDR3 bases are TGTGCCAGCAGCGCCAGCGGGTCAAGCACAGATACGCAGTATTTT.

The chain has TRBV5-4 and TRBJ1-6; tentative D call: TRBD1 (5 bases). The V end was cut by 9 bases, the J end by 0 bases, with 16 bases between. CDR3 length: 16 residues. Germline CDR1 SGHNT, CDR2 YYREEE (reference sequence). CDR3 residues: CATHGAAGSYNSPLHF. In DNA, the CDR3 is TGTGCCACCCATGGGGCGGCCGGCTCCTATAATTCACCCCTCCACTTT. Filled out from reference TRBV5-4 and TRBJ1-6, the complete variable domain reads ETGVTQSPTHLIKTRGQQVTLRCSSQSGHNTVSWYQQALGQGPQFIFQYYREEENGRGNFPPRFSGLQFPNYSSELNVNALELDDSALYLCATHGAAGSYNSPLHFGNGTRLTVT.

The chain is built from TRBV27 and TRBJ2-7, with D unclear. The germline V gene has CDR1 MNHEY and CDR2 SMNVEV (reference sequence). V was trimmed by 8 bases and J by 2 bases, leaving 19 bases between them. The CDR3 has 15 amino acids. CDR3 DNA: TGTGCCAGCTACCCCTTGGGTACAGCCACCTACGAGCAGTACTTC. As protein: CASYPLGTATYEQYF.

The rearrangement joins TRBV6-5 to TRBJ1-1, with D maybe TRBD1 (6 bases). Germline V gene lookup returns CDR1 MNHEY and CDR2 SVGAGI. Trimming took off 0 bases at V and 2 bases at J, with 13 bases between the two ends. The CDR3 has 16 residues. CDR3 protein: CASSYSRQVRNTEAFF. The CDR3 DNA reads TGTGCCAGCAGTTACTCGAGACAGGTCCGAAACACTGAAGCTTTCTTT.

This clone was detected a few times. CDR3 amino acids: CASSEFGGSYEQYF. CDR3 in DNA: TGTGCCAGCAGTGAATTCGGGGGCTCCTACGAGCAGTACTTC. The chain combines TRBV6-1 with TRBJ2-7, with a weak D call TRBD2 (6 bases). The CDR3 contains 14 residues. Germline CDR1 reads MNHNS; CDR2 reads SASEGT. V was shortened by 2 bases and J by 0 bases, with 8 bases between the two germline ends.